These 14 T cell receptor beta chains share one sample of origin, sequenced in a study of blood T cell repertoires in COVID-19. Sequencing used immunoSEQ multiplex PCR; TCRdb keeps in-frame clones, though not all of them. The sample holds some 250,000 clones, roughly 91% seen once. Source material: peripheral blood. The receptors come from a woman between 35 and 50 years old who had recovered from COVID-19.

The V gene is TRBV30, the J gene TRBJ2-1; D is possibly TRBD2 (7 bases). The CDR3 runs 14 residues. V dropped 3 bases and J dropped 5 bases, with 14 bases sitting between them. Germline CDR1 is GTSNPN and CDR2 is SVGIG (reference sequence). In DNA, the CDR3 is TGTGCCTGGAGCCCAGCGGGGACAAACAATGAGCAGTTCTTC. Residues: CAWSPAGTNNEQFF. Filled out from reference TRBV30 and TRBJ2-1, the complete variable domain reads SQTIHQWPATLVQPVGSPLSLECTVEGTSNPNLYWYRQAAGRGLQLLFYSVGIGQISSEVPQNLSASRPQDRQFILSSKKLLLSDSGFYLCAWSPAGTNNEQFFGPGTRLTVL.

The chain uses TRBV7-3 and TRBJ2-3; 9 bases match TRBD2. Germline V gene data show CDR1 as SGHTA and CDR2 as FQGTGA. The V segment lost 1 base and the J segment 4 bases; nucleotides outside the gene matches: 12. CDR3 length: 18 residues. The CDR3 region has the DNA TGTGCCAGCAGCTTAATTACCGGACTAGCGATAGGGGCAGATACGCAGTATTTT. This codes for CASSLITGLAIGADTQYF.

Regarding this clone: Relative to the germline gene, one junction end is altered; a read error may explain this. This chain joins TRBV7-7 and TRBJ2-5; 13 nucleotides align to TRBD2. This CDR3 has 21 residues. Germline-derived CDR1 and CDR2 are SSHAT and FNYEAQ (reference sequence). DNA for the CDR3: TGTGCTAGCAGCTCGCTACTAGCGGGAGGGCCAGGCATGGGAGTTCGGGAGACCCAGTACTTC. Its protein is CASSSLLAGGPGMGVRETQYF.

The genes are TRBV19 and TRBJ2-7, with 9 bases lining up with TRBD1. The germline V gene has CDR1 LNHDA and CDR2 SQIVND (reference sequence). The CDR3 contains 14 residues. V lost 9 bases and J lost 5; bases outside the gene matches: 11. The CDR3 DNA reads as TGTGCCAGCAGACCGGGACAGGGTGTCAACGAGCAGTACTTC. Translated: CASRPGQGVNEQYF.

The chain links TRBV6-4 to TRBJ2-3; 12 bases fit TRBD2. With 6 bases clipped from V and 1 base from J, the junction kept 5 bases outside the gene matches. This CDR3 is built from 16 residues. CDR1 is MRHNA and CDR2 is SNTAGT in the germline V gene. CDR3 in amino acids: CASRASGRAGTDTQYF. As DNA, the CDR3 is TGTGCCAGCAGAGCTAGCGGGAGGGCCGGCACAGATACGCAGTATTTT.

The chain has TRBV19 and TRBJ1-5; 8 bases map to TRBD1. CDR1 is LNHDA and CDR2 is SQIVND in the germline V gene (reference sequence). The V gene end was trimmed by 0 bases and the J gene end by 2 bases; junction bases not matched to a gene: 12. There are 19 residues in the CDR3. The CDR3: CASSIDPFPGGLGNQPQHF. For the CDR3, the DNA is TGTGCCAGTAGTATAGATCCGTTCCCAGGGGGCTTGGGCAATCAGCCCCAGCATTTT.

This sequence joins TRBV5-1 and TRBJ2-5, with a weak D call TRBD1 (7 bases). CDR3 size: 15 residues. Germline CDR1 reads SGHRS; CDR2 reads YFSETQ. V shed 3 bases and J shed 1 base, with 13 bases lying between them. Here the CDR3 reads CASSSRGTVQETQYF. CDR3 in DNA: TGCGCCAGCAGCTCACGCGGGACAGTCCAAGAGACCCAGTACTTC.

This chain connects TRBV19 to TRBJ2-1; 9 bases match TRBD2. This CDR3 has 14 amino acids. The V and J ends lost 5 bases and 11 bases, in that order; junction bases with no gene match: 10. CDR1 and CDR2 from the germline V gene are LNHDA and SQIVND (reference sequence). CDR3 region: CASSSIRLADKQFF. The CDR3 nucleotides read TGTGCCAGTAGTTCCATCAGACTAGCGGATAAGCAGTTCTTC. The full variable domain, in which reference TRBV19 and TRBJ2-1 provide the parts outside the CDR3, is DGGITQSPKYLFRKEGQNVTLSCEQNLNHDAMYWYRQDPGQGLRLIYYSQIVNDFQKGDIAEGYSVSREKKESFPLTVTSAQKNPTAFYLCASSSIRLADKQFFGPGTRLTVL.

J is TRBJ1-2 and V is TRBV6-4, with D perhaps matching TRBD1 (6 bases). CDR3 length: 13 residues. The ends were cut back, 6 bases at V and 7 bases at J, with 15 bases in the middle. From germline, CDR1 is MRHNA and CDR2 SNTAGT. For the CDR3, the DNA is TGTGCCAGCAGGGCCGGGACACCGCGTGGCTACACCTTC. Residues: CASRAGTPRGYTF.

The chain recombines TRBV5-1 with TRBJ2-3, with 8 bases aligning to TRBD1. This CDR3 spans 18 amino acids. Germline trimming cut 0 bases from V and 0 bases from J; bases unmatched to any gene: 9. Per germline, CDR1 SGHRS and CDR2 YFSETQ. The chain's CDR3 is CASSLARGPGGSTDTQYF. CDR3 DNA: TGCGCCAGCAGCTTGGCTCGGGGGCCAGGGGGCAGCACAGATACGCAGTATTTT.

V gene TRBV11-3 combines with J gene TRBJ2-2, with a possible D match to TRBD2 (5 bases). V lost 5 bases, J lost 1 base, and 14 bases lay in between. The CDR3 runs to 16 residues. The V gene's germline CDR1 is SGHNT and CDR2 YENEEA. The CDR3 DNA sequence: TGTGCCAGCAGCGGCCGGACTGCAGTGAACACCGGGGAGCTGTTTTTT. This codes for CASSGRTAVNTGELFF.

The chain is built from TRBV2 and TRBJ1-5; D not resolved. Per germline, CDR1 SNHLY and CDR2 FYNNEI. The CDR3 has 15 amino acids. Trimming removed 3 bases at V and 2 bases at J, with 11 bases between. CDR3 sequence: CASSESGNGNQPQHF. DNA for the CDR3: TGTGCCAGCAGTGAGTCCGGGAATGGCAATCAGCCCCAGCATTTT.

This chain uses TRBV14 with TRBJ2-3; no clear D. Between the trimmed V and J ends, which lost 1 base and 4 bases, there was a span of 9 bases. The CDR3 is 14 residues long. CDR1 and CDR2 from the germline V gene are SGHDN and FVKESK. The CDR3 nucleotides are TGTGCCAGCAGCCAAGGCCCCACAGCAGATACGCAGTATTTT. The encoded protein is CASSQGPTADTQYF.

The chain employs TRBV29-1 and TRBJ1-5, with D perhaps matching TRBD1 (6 bases). The CDR3 extends over 13 amino acids. CDR1 is SQVTM and CDR2 is ANQGSEA in the germline V gene. The ends were cut back, 4 bases at V and 6 bases at J, with 13 bases in the middle. Here the CDR3 DNA reads TGCAGCGTTGCAGGGGAGGGAGGTCAGCCCCAGCATTTT. It is translated as CSVAGEGGQPQHF.